This T cell receptor beta chain was profiled in a study of blood T cell repertoires in COVID-19. The assay was immunoSEQ multiplex PCR, and TCRdb's table has in-frame clones only and misses some. Of fewer than 250,000 clones listed, roughly 84% are singletons. The germline CDR1 and CDR2 sequences are LGHDT and YNNKEL (reference sequence). Trimming took off 1 base at V and 10 bases at J, with 5 bases between the two ends. This CDR3 has 11 amino acids. This receptor was taken from a human donor in a cohort sampled during active COVID-19. The chain links TRBV3-1 (or the pseudogene TRBV3-2) to TRBJ2-1; the D is unclear. Sequencing was performed on peripheral blood. The CDR3 region is CASSQVREQFF. The CDR3 DNA reads TGTGCCAGCAGCCAAGTCAGGGAGCAGTTCTTC.